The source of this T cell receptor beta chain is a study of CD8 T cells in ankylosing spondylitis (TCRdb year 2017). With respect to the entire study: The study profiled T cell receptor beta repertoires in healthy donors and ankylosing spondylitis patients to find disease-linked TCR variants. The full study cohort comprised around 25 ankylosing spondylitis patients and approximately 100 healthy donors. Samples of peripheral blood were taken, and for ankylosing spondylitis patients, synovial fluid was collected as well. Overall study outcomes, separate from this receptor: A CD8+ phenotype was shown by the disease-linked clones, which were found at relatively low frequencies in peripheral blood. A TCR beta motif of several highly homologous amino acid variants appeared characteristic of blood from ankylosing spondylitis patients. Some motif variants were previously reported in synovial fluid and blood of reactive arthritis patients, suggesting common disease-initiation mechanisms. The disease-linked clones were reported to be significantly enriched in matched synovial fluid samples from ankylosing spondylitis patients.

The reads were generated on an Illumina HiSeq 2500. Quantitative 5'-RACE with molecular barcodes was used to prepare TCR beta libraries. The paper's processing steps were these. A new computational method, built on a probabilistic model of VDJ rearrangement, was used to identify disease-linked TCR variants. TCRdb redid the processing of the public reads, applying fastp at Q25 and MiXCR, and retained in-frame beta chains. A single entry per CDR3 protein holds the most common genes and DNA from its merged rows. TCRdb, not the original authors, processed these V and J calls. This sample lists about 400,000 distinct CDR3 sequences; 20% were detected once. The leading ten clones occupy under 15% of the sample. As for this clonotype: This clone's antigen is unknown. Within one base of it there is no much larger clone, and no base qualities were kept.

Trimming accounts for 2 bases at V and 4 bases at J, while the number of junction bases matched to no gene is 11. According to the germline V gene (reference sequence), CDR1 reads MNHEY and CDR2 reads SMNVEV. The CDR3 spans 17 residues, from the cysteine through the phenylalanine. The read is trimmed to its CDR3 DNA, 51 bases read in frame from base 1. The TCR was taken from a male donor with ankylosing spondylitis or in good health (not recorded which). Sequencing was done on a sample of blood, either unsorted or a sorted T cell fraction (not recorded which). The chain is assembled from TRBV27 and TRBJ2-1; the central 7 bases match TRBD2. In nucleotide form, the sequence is TGTGCCAGCAGTTTACAGCCCCCCAGCGGGGTTTACAATGAGCAGTTCTTC. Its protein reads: CASSLQPPSGVYNEQFF.